These 31 T cell receptor beta chains share one sample of origin, sequenced in a study of CD8 T cells in ankylosing spondylitis. These receptors have no known antigen. TCRdb reanalysed the 5' RACE reads using MiXCR and keeps one entry per CDR3 protein. The table includes fewer than 500,000 distinct CDR3 sequences, about 25% detected once. Study-wide findings and caveats: Fewer than ten highly homologous variants made up a TCR beta motif that seemed to typify ankylosing spondylitis blood.

Sequenced: blood, either unsorted or a sorted T cell fraction (not recorded which). These receptors were taken from a male donor with ankylosing spondylitis.

V and J are TRBV12-3 or TRBV12-4 and TRBJ2-7; D gene unclear. The CDR3 spans 12 residues. Deletions cut 8 bases from V and 4 bases from J, with 12 bases between. The CDR3 region has the DNA TGTGCCAGCCCCCCCCCCACGTACGAGCAGTACGTC. This codes for CASPPPTYEQYV.

The CDR3 nucleotides are TGCAGTGCTAGACAGCGACTCAACACCGGGGAGCTGTTTTTT. This translates into CSARQRLNTGELFF. This sequence joins TRBV20-1 and TRBJ2-2; D remains unclear. The CDR3 length is 14 residues. Per the germline V gene, CDR1 is DFQATT and CDR2 is SNEGSKA (reference sequence). V was cut by 2 bases and J by 2 bases, with 9 bases left in between.

This clonotype was recorded many times. The V gene is TRBV7-2, the J gene TRBJ2-6; 7 bases agree with TRBD1. The J segment lost 4 bases and the V segment lost 6 bases, leaving 12 bases of the junction unmatched. CDR3 length: 17 residues. CDR1 is SGHTA and CDR2 is FQGNSA in the germline V gene. CDR3 nucleotides: TGTGCCAGCAGTATCGACAGGGTGGAGTCCGGGGCCAACGTCCTGACTTTC. Translation: CASSIDRVESGANVLTF.

This clonotype has a handful of counts. V usage is TRBV7-2 and J usage is TRBJ2-1; maybe TRBD2 (6 bases). With 2 bases removed from V and 3 bases from J, the gap between germline ends came to 17 bases. There are 17 residues in the CDR3. CDR1 SGHTA and CDR2 FQGNSA come from the germline V gene. The CDR3 coding sequence is TGTGCCAGCAGCTTAAGCGGGCTAGCGAATATCTACAATGAGCAGTTCTTC. Protein product: CASSLSGLANIYNEQFF.

The chain is built from TRBV20-1 and TRBJ2-2, with TRBD2 matching over 8 bases. The CDR3 has 15 amino acids. Germline-derived CDR1 and CDR2 are DFQATT and SNEGSKA (reference sequence). Trimming removed 7 bases from V and 1 base from J; junction bases left unmatched: 8. The CDR3 nucleotides are TGCAGTGTGGGCGGGGGGAGAGGGAACACCGGGGAGCTGTTTTTT. It translates to CSVGGGRGNTGELFF.

This clonotype was observed a handful of times. The chain recombines TRBV5-1 with TRBJ2-1; D is possibly TRBD1 (8 bases). Germline V gene data show CDR1 as SGHRS and CDR2 as YFSETQ. With 1 base removed from V and 5 bases from J, the gap between germline ends came to 13 bases. This CDR3 region has 15 residues. CDR3 in amino acids: CASSLRQGRDNEQFF. The CDR3 nucleotides read TGCGCCAGCAGCTTGAGACAGGGGAGGGACAATGAGCAGTTCTTC.

The rearrangement joins TRBV20-1 to TRBJ1-2; D gene ambiguous. V was pared by 3 bases and J by 8 bases, with 4 bases between. Germline V gene sequence: CDR1 DFQATT, CDR2 SNEGSKA (reference sequence). There are 9 residues in the CDR3. The CDR3 DNA reads as TGCAGTGCTAGTACAGGCTACACCTTC. Translating it yields CSASTGYTF.

The V call is TRBV12-3 or TRBV12-4, the J call TRBJ2-6, with D unresolved. CDR3 size: 21 residues. V was clipped by 3 bases and J by 0 bases, with 24 bases between them. The CDR3 is CASSFGIELVRGLSGANVLTF. Written as DNA, the CDR3 is TGTGCCAGCAGTTTTGGAATAGAATTAGTTAGAGGCCTCTCTGGGGCCAACGTCCTGACTTTC.

This clonotype occurred a few times. V is TRBV12-5 and J is TRBJ1-5; weak D call: TRBD1 (5 bases). Per germline, CDR1 LGHNT and CDR2 FRNRAP. Trimming left V 7 bases short and J 9 bases short, with 19 bases between. The CDR3 has 14 amino acids. CDR3 coding DNA: TGTGCTAGTGCCTTGGTGGGGGGAACCGGGCCCCAGCATTTT. Amino acids: CASALVGGTGPQHF.

This chain uses TRBV5-5 with TRBJ1-1; D is undetermined. The CDR3 extends over 14 amino acids. Germline lookup yields CDR1 SGHKS and CDR2 YYEKEE (reference sequence). Trimming pared 1 base from V and 2 bases from J, leaving 9 bases between. For the CDR3, the DNA is TGTGCCAGCAGCTTGTCGGTAGCAAACACTGAAGCTTTCTTT. It yields the protein CASSLSVANTEAFF.

This chain links TRBV7-9 with TRBJ1-6, with D possibly TRBD1 on 5 matching bases. This CDR3 has 14 amino acids. CDR1 and CDR2 from the germline V gene are SEHNR and FQNEAQ (reference sequence). V was shortened by 1 base and J by 12 bases, with 13 bases between the two germline ends. The CDR3 bases are TGTGCCAGCAGCTTAGATGGGGGTATTGGACCCCTCCACTTT. It yields the protein CASSLDGGIGPLHF.

V gene TRBV11-2 combines with J gene TRBJ2-5; the D gene is possibly TRBD2 (6 bases). The germline V gene has CDR1 SGHAT and CDR2 FQNNGV. The CDR3 loop spans 15 amino acids. Trimming left V 5 bases short and J 2 bases short, with 15 bases between. CDR3 sequence reads: CASSATGTLQETQYF. The CDR3 DNA reads TGTGCCAGCAGCGCAACCGGGACTTTACAAGAGACCCAGTACTTC.

The V and J genes are TRBV5-1 and TRBJ2-2; 9 bases align to TRBD2. CDR3 size: 16 residues. V lost 3 bases, J lost 0 bases, and 3 bases stayed unmatched. The germline gives CDR1 SGHRS, CDR2 YFSETQ. For the CDR3, the DNA is TGCGCCAGCAGCTCGACTAGCGGCCCGAACACCGGGGAGCTGTTTTTT. This encodes CASSSTSGPNTGELFF.

The chain carries TRBV7-9 and TRBJ2-7, with D perhaps TRBD1 (6 bases). The CDR3 is 13 amino acids. Looked up from germline, CDR1 is SEHNR and CDR2 is FQNEAQ (reference sequence). The germline V and J ends were trimmed by 11 bases and 5 bases, with 19 bases remaining between them. CDR3 region: CAYGPQGRHEQYF. For the CDR3, the DNA is TGTGCCTACGGCCCACAGGGCCGTCACGAGCAGTACTTC.

The chain recombines TRBV3-1 with TRBJ2-5; 7 positions agree with TRBD1. With V trimmed by 5 bases and J by 3 bases, 6 bases remained unmatched. There are 14 residues in the CDR3. The germline V gene has CDR1 LGHDT and CDR2 YNNKEL (reference sequence). The CDR3 protein is CASSKGQTKETQYF. CDR3 nucleotides: TGTGCCAGCAGCAAGGGACAGACGAAAGAGACCCAGTACTTC.

The rearrangement uses TRBV5-1 and TRBJ2-2, with D perhaps given as TRBD1 or TRBD2 (5 bases each). Germline assignment: CDR1 SGHRS and CDR2 YFSETQ. V lost 4 bases and J lost 2, with 12 bases in between. The CDR3 has 15 residues. The CDR3 is CASSRSGGNTGELFF. CDR3 DNA sequence: TGCGCCAGCAGCCGTTCTGGGGGTAACACCGGGGAGCTGTTTTTT.

The V gene is TRBV11-2, the J gene TRBJ1-5, with D perhaps TRBD1 (5 bases). CDR3 length equals 13 residues. CDR1 SGHAT and CDR2 FQNNGV come from the germline V gene. The ends were cut back, 3 bases at V and 5 bases at J, with 8 bases in the middle. The CDR3 nucleotides are TGTGCCAGCAGCTTTGTGGGGGATCAGCCCCAGCATTTT. Its translation is CASSFVGDQPQHF.

In DNA form, the CDR3 reads TGTGCCAGCAGCTTAGTCGGACGCGGAAGCAACACCGGGGAGCTGTTTTTT. Translating it yields CASSLVGRGSNTGELFF. This chain links TRBV7-6 with TRBJ2-2, with D uncertain. V gave up 1 base and J gave up 2 bases, with 14 bases separating them. The length of the CDR3 is 17 residues. Germline V gives CDR1 SGHVS, CDR2 FNYEAQ.

This clonotype appeared a few times. V gene TRBV15 combines with J gene TRBJ1-1; possible D gene TRBD1, 5 bases. The CDR3 sequence is 15 residues long. Deletions cut 2 bases from V and 0 bases from J, with 10 bases between. The V gene's germline CDR1 is LNHNV and CDR2 YYDKDF (reference sequence). As DNA, the CDR3 is TGTGCCACCAGCAGAAACCCGGGACTGAACACTGAAGCTTTCTTT. This translates into CATSRNPGLNTEAFF.

This clonotype was detected only a few times. The chain joins TRBV7-2 to TRBJ1-5; D remains ambiguous. The CDR3 contains 15 residues. Trimming removed 1 base from V and 6 bases from J, with 13 bases in between. Per germline, CDR1 SGHTA and CDR2 FQGNSA. CDR3 nucleotide sequence: TGTGCCAGCAGCTTAGAGGGCGTCGGCGGTCAGCCCCAGCATTTT. Amino acid sequence: CASSLEGVGGQPQHF.

This chain connects TRBV7-2 to TRBJ1-2; D is uncertain. V lost 5 bases and J 5 bases, leaving 21 bases between the germline ends. The CDR3 contains 16 residues. The germline V gene encodes CDR1 SGHTA and CDR2 FQGNSA. For the CDR3, the DNA is TGTGCCAGCAGCCCAAGCTTGCGGGCTTGGATTTATGGCTACACCTTC. It yields the protein CASSPSLRAWIYGYTF.

J is TRBJ2-1 and V is TRBV10-3; D is unresolved. The length of the CDR3 is 11 residues. Trimming shortened V by 10 bases and J by 8 bases, and 12 bases separated the two germline ends. Germline V gives CDR1 ENHRY, CDR2 SYGVKD. CDR3 DNA: TGTGCCACCGGACGAGGCGATGAGCAGTTCTTC. This translates into CATGRGDEQFF.

This chain connects TRBV5-1 to TRBJ1-1; TRBD1 is a possible D gene (6 bases). The CDR3 contains 16 residues. V was pared by 2 bases and J by 1 base, with 15 bases between. Germline CDR1 and CDR2: SGHRS and YFSETQ. The CDR3 DNA follows: TGCGCCAGCAGCTTAGAATTGGACAGAGCGAACACTGAAGCTTTCTTT. Protein product: CASSLELDRANTEAFF.

The genes are TRBV20-1 and TRBJ2-5, with 12 bases lining up with TRBD1. The CDR3 consists of 15 residues. V lost 0 bases to trimming and J lost 5 bases; unmatched junction nucleotides: 4. Germline V CDR1 and CDR2: DFQATT, SNEGSKA (reference sequence). The CDR3 nucleotides are TGCAGTGCTAGAGAGGGGACAGGGGGCGGGGAGACCCAGTACTTC. Its translation is CSAREGTGGGETQYF.

This clonotype has just a few counts. The chain employs TRBV10-3 and TRBJ2-7, with TRBD2 identical over 12 bases. The germline V gene has CDR1 ENHRY and CDR2 SYGVKD. The CDR3 has 17 amino acids. Losses at the gene ends were 4 bases for V and 0 bases for J; bases not matched to a gene: 7. The CDR3 nucleotides read TGTGCCATCAGTGTGACTAGCGGGAGCACCCGCTCCTACGAGCAGTACTTC. This translates into CAISVTSGSTRSYEQYF.

The chain recombines TRBV20-1 with TRBJ2-1; a weak D match, TRBD1 (5 bases). Germline V gives CDR1 DFQATT, CDR2 SNEGSKA (reference sequence). The V gene lost 3 bases and the J gene lost 5 bases, with 17 bases spanning the gap. The CDR3 is 15 amino acids. In nucleotides, the CDR3 is TGCAGTGCTAGCTCCCCCAAGGGGATTAACAATGAGCAGTTCTTC. It yields the protein CSASSPKGINNEQFF.

This clonotype was seen more than once but under ten times. The chain is built from TRBV10-1 and TRBJ2-7; 11 bases fit TRBD2. The germline gives CDR1 WNHNN, CDR2 SYGVQD (reference sequence). V lost 8 bases and J lost 6; bases outside the gene matches: 6. CDR3 length: 13 amino acids. The DNA of the CDR3 is TGCGCCAGCGCTACTAGCGGGAGTACCGAGCAGTACTTC. Translating it yields CASATSGSTEQYF.

The chain couples TRBV11-2 to TRBJ1-3; no firm D call. Germline V lookup: CDR1 SGHAT, CDR2 FQNNGV. The CDR3 extends over 15 amino acids. The V end lost 5 bases, the J end lost 2 bases, and 13 bases lay between the germline ends. CDR3: CASSRNPVAGNTIYF. CDR3 sequence (DNA): TGTGCCAGCAGCCGCAACCCAGTCGCTGGAAACACCATATATTTT.

The chain combines TRBV7-2 with TRBJ2-2, with D possibly TRBD1 on 7 matching bases. Per the germline V gene, CDR1 is SGHTA and CDR2 is FQGNSA. This CDR3 is 17 amino acids long. V lost 5 bases and J 0 bases, leaving 16 bases between the germline ends. The CDR3 loop is CASSRPRGTSNTGELFF. DNA of the CDR3: TGTGCCAGCAGCCGGCCCAGGGGGACTTCGAACACCGGGGAGCTGTTTTTT.

There are a few counts of this clonotype. This chain joins TRBV15 and TRBJ1-2, with 7 bases fitting TRBD1. The CDR3 totals 15 residues. The germline CDR1 and CDR2 sequences are LNHNV and YYDKDF (reference sequence). V shed 0 bases, J shed 6 bases, and the junction held 7 bases outside the gene matches. The CDR3 region is CATSRDPTGMDGYTF. The CDR3 coding sequence is TGTGCCACCAGCAGAGATCCGACAGGGATGGATGGCTACACCTTC.

This clonotype appeared a few times. This chain links TRBV20-1 with TRBJ2-7; possible D gene TRBD1, 6 bases. Per the germline V gene, CDR1 is DFQATT and CDR2 is SNEGSKA (reference sequence). The CDR3 runs 14 residues. V was cut by 7 bases and J by 0 bases, with 16 bases left in between. The CDR3 DNA sequence: TGCAGTGTCATCATGAGGGGGACCTCCTACGAGCAGTACTTC. Amino acids: CSVIMRGTSYEQYF.